This T cell receptor beta chain was identified during a study of immune evolution from preneoplasia to lung adenocarcinoma. Whole-study findings and limits: Normal lung had highest clonality; later lesions appeared denser, more diverse.

A remark on this clone: The antigen is unknown.

Here immunoSEQ multiplex PCR was the method, and the copy in TCRdb shows in-frame clones only, minus some. The repertoire holds 6,000 to 10,000 clones, roughly 84% seen once, with around 2.9% in the top ten. Sequencing input: FFPE minimally invasive lung adenocarcinoma tissue. This receptor was identified in a person between 65 and 79 years old with lung adenocarcinoma.

The CDR3 loop reads CASSVAAPGQRNEQYF. CDR3 in DNA: TGTGCCAGCAGCGTAGCGGCGCCGGGACAACGAAACGAGCAGTACTTC. The chain is built from TRBV9 and TRBJ2-7; a possible D gene is TRBD1 (6 bases). The germline V gene encodes CDR1 SGDLS and CDR2 YYNGEE. V was pared by 0 bases and J by 5 bases, with 18 bases between. The length of the CDR3 is 16 residues.